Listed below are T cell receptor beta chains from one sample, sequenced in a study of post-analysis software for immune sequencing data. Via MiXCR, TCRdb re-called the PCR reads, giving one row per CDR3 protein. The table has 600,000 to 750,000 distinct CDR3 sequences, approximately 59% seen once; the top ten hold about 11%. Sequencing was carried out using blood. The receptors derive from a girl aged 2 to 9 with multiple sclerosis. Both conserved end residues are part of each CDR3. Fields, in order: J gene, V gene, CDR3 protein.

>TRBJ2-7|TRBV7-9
CASSSLLFGGKTSYEQYF
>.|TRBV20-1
CSARMDRGNYEQYF
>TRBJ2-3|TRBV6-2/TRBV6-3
CASTLAGTDTQYF
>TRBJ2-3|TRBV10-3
CAISGRTAYTDTQYF
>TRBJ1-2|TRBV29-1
CSVDNYGYTF
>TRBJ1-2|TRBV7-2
CASSLDRVHGYTF
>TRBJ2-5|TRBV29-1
CSVAWALETQYF
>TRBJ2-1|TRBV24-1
CATSAFDEQFF
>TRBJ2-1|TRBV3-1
CASSQDASGGDEQFF
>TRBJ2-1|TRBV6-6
CASTLLGPHNEQFF
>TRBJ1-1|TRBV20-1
CSARVLGRRDTEAFF
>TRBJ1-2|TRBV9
CASSHGQGNYGYTF
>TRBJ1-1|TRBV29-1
CSVRRTGTLNTEAFF
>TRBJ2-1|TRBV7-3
CASSVGTSGKHNEQFF
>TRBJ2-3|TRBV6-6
CASSYRQSDTQYF
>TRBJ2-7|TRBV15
CATSRVGGSYEQYF
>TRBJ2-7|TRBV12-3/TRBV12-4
CATLRASRDLSSYEQYF
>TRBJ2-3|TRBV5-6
CASSFPGLGADTQYF
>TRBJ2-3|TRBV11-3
CASSTQGAVGTDTQYF
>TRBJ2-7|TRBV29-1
CSGPPPEQYF
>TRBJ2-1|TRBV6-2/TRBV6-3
CASSYGTSGKSSYNEQFF
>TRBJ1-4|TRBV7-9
CASSSPALSGGFF
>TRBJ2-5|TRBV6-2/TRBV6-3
CASSKEYQETQYF
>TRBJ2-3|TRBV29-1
CSVVTGDTQYF
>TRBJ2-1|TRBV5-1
CASSLVLGQRGPNEQFF
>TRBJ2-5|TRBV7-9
CASSLPPGLAGTAQETQYF
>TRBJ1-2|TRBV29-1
CSAGGTGGSGYTF
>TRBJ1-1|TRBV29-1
CSVGTGITEAFF
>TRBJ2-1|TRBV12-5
CASGLSSGVSSYNEQFF
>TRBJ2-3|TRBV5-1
CASSPGRQDTQYF
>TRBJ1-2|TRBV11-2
CASSSIRDRGWANYGYTF
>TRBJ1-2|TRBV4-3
CASSQVLWGRSGYTF
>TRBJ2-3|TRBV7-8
CASGESGDTDTQYF
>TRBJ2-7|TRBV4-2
CASSQDISRAPYEQYF